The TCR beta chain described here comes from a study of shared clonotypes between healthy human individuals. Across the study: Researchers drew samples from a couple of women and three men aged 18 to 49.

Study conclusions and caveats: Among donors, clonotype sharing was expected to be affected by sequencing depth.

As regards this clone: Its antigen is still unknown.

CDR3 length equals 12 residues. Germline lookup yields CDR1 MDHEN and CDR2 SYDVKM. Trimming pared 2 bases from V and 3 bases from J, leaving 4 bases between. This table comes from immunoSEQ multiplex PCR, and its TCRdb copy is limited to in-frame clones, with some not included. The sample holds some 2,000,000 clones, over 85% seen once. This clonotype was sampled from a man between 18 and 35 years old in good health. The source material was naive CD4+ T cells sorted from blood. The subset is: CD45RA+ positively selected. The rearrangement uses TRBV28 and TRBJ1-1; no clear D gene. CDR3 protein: CASSLEYTEAFF. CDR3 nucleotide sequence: TGTGCCAGCAGTTTAGAATACACTGAAGCTTTCTTT. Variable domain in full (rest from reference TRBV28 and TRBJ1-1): DVKVTQSSRYLVKRTGEKVFLECVQDMDHENMFWYRQDPGLGLRLIYFSYDVKMKEKGDIPEGYSVSREKKERFSLILESASTNQTSMYLCASSLEYTEAFFGQGTRLTVV.